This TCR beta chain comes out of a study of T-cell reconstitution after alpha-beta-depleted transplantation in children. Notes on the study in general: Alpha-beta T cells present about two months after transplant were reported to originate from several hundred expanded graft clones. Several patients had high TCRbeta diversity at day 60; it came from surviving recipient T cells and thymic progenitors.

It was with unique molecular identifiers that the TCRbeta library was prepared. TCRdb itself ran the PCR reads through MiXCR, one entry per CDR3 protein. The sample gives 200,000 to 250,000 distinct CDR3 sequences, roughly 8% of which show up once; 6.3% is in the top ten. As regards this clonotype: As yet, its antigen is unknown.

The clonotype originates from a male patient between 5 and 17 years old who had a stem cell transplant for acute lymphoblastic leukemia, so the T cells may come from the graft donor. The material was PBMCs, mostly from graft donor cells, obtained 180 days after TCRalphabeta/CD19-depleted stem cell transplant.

The CDR3 spells CASSLTGGSVIQYF. The CDR3 DNA sequence: TGTGCCAGCAGTTTGACAGGGGGCTCGGTCATTCAGTACTTC. The rearrangement uses TRBV7-6 and TRBJ2-4; 10 nucleotides agree with TRBD1. CDR3 length: 14 amino acids. V gave up 6 bases and J gave up 9 bases; unmatched junction bases: 8. Germline-derived CDR1 and CDR2 are SGHVS and FNYEAQ.